The clone carrying this TCR beta chain was detected a few times. This record belongs to a study of control samples from healthy donors and cancer patients. This table comes from immunoSEQ multiplex PCR, and its TCRdb copy is limited to in-frame clones, with some not included. The sample has about 250,000 clones, over 75% seen once. Germline CDR1 SNHLY, CDR2 FYNNEI. V gave up 3 bases and J gave up 5 bases; unmatched junction bases: 2. CDR3 size: 13 residues. Sample: PBMCs. The source is a woman aged 60-75 years with lung cancer. V is TRBV2 and J is TRBJ1-1; 8 bases are a match to TRBD1. Here the CDR3 reads CASSDRGLTEAFF. In DNA form, the CDR3 reads TGTGCCAGCAGTGACAGGGGGCTGACTGAAGCTTTCTTT.